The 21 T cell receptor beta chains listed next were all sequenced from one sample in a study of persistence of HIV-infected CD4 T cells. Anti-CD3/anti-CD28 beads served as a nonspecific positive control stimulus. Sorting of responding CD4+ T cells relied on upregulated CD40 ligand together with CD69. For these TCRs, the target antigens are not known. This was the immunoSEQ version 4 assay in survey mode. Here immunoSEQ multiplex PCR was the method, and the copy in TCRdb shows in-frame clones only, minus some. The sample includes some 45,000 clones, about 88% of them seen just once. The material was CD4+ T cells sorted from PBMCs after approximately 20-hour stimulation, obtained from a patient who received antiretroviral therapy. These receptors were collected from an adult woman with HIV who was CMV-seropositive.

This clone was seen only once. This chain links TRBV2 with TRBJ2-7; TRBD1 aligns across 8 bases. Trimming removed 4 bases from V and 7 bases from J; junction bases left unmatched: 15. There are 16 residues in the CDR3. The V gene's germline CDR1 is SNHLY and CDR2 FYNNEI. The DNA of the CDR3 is TGTGCCAGCAGTGTGATGGACAGGGCCGATTCGGGAGAGCAGTACTTC. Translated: CASSVMDRADSGEQYF.

In DNA form, the CDR3 reads TGTGCCAGCAGCCCGACAGGGGACTCTGGAAACACCATATATTTT. It codes for CASSPTGDSGNTIYF. V and J are TRBV7-3 and TRBJ1-3; 8 nucleotides align to TRBD1. The CDR3 is 15 residues long. The junction had 3 bases not matched to a gene; V was cut back by 5 bases and J by 0 bases. Germline CDR1 is SGHTA and CDR2 is FQGTGA.

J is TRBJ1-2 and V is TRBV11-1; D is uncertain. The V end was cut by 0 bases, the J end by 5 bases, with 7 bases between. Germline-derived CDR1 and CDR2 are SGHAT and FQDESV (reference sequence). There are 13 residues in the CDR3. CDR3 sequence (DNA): TGTGCCAGCAGCTTAGCCATTACGTATGGCTACACCTTC. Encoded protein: CASSLAITYGYTF.

The CDR3 DNA follows: TGTGCCAGCAGCTTTCTGGACAGGGAGTCCACTGAAGCTTTCTTT. This gives the protein CASSFLDRESTEAFF. The V call is TRBV5-6, the J call TRBJ1-1, with 8 bases lining up with TRBD1. The ends lost 2 bases at V and 4 bases at J; junction bases unmatched: 7. CDR3 length equals 15 residues. Germline V gene lookup returns CDR1 SGHDT and CDR2 YYEEEE. Full variable domain (missing parts from reference TRBV5-6 and TRBJ1-1): DAGVTQSPTHLIKTRGQQVTLRCSPKSGHDTVSWYQQALGQGPQFIFQYYEEEERQRGNFPDRFSGHQFPNYSSELNVNALLLGDSALYLCASSFLDRESTEAFFGQGTRLTVV.

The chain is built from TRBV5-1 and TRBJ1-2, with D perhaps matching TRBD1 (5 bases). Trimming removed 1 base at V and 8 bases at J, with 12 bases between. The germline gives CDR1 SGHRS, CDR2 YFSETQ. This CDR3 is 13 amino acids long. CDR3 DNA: TGCGCCAGCAGCTTGATGCAGGACATGGGCTACACCTTC. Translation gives CASSLMQDMGYTF. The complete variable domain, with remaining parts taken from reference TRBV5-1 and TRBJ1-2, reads KAGVTQTPRYLIKTRGQQVTLSCSPISGHRSVSWYQQTPGQGLQFLFEYFSETQRNKGNFPGRFSGRQFSNSRSEMNVSTLELGDSALYLCASSLMQDMGYTFGSGTRLTVV.

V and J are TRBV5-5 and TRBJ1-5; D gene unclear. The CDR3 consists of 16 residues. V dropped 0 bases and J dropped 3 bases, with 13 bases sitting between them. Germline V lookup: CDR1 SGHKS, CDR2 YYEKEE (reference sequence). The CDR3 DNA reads TGTGCCAGCAGCTTGGGATCCGGGCGGATCAATCAGCCCCAGCATTTT. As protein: CASSLGSGRINQPQHF.

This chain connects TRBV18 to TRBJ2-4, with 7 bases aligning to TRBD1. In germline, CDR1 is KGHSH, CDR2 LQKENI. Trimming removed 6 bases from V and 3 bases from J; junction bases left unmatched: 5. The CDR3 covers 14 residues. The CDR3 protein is CASSPSGGKNIQYF. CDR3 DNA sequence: TGTGCCAGCTCTCCTTCAGGGGGCAAAAACATTCAGTACTTC.

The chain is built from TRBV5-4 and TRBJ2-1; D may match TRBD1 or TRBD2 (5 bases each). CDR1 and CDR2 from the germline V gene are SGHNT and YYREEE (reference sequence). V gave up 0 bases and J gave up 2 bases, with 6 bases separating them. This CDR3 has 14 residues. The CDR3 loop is CASSLAGPYNEQFF. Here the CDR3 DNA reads TGTGCCAGCAGCTTGGCGGGGCCCTACAATGAGCAGTTCTTC.

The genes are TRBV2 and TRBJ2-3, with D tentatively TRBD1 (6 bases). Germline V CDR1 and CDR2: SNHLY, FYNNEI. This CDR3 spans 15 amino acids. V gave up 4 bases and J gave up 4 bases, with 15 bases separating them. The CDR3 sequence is CASSAGGHRPDTQYF. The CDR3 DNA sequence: TGTGCCAGCAGTGCTGGGGGACATCGGCCAGATACGCAGTATTTT.

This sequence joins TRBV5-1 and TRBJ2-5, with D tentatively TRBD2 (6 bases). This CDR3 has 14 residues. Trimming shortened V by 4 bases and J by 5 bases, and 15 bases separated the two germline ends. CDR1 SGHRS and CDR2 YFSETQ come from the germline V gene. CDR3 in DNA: TGCGCCAGCAGCAAGAATGGAGGGTCGGAGACCCAGTACTTC. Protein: CASSKNGGSETQYF. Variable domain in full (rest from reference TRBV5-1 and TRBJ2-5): KAGVTQTPRYLIKTRGQQVTLSCSPISGHRSVSWYQQTPGQGLQFLFEYFSETQRNKGNFPGRFSGRQFSNSRSEMNVSTLELGDSALYLCASSKNGGSETQYFGPGTRLLVL.

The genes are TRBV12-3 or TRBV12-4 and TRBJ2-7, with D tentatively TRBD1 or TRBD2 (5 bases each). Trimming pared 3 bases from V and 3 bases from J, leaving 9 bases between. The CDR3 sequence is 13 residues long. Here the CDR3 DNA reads TGTGCCAGCAGTTTGGGGGTCCTCTACGAGCAGTACTTC. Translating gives CASSLGVLYEQYF.

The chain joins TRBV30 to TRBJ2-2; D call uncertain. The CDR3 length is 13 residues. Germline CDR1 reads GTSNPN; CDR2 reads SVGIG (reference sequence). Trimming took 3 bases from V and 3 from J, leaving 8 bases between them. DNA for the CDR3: TGTGCCTGGAGAGGATTTTACACCGGGGAGCTGTTTTTT. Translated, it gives CAWRGFYTGELFF.

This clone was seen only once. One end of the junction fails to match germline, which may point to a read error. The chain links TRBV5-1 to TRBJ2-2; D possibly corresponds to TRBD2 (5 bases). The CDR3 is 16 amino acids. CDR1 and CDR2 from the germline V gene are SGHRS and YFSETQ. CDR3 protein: CTSSFSGVINTGELFF. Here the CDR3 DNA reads TGCACCAGCAGCTTTTCCGGGGTCATTAACACCGGGGAGCTGTTTTTT.

This CDR3 is CASSPRLIDTDTQYF. The CDR3 region has the DNA TGTGCCAGCTCACCACGCCTGATAGACACAGATACGCAGTATTTT. This chain joins TRBV18 and TRBJ2-3; no clear D gene. V lost 1 base, J lost 2 bases, and 10 bases lay in between. Germline CDR1 is KGHSH and CDR2 is LQKENI. This CDR3 contains 15 residues. Based on the CDR3 plus reference TRBV18 and TRBJ2-3, the full variable domain is NAGVMQNPRHLVRRRGQEARLRCSPMKGHSHVYWYRQLPEEGLKFMVYLQKENIIDESGMPKERFSAEFPKEGPSILRIQQVVRGDSAAYFCASSPRLIDTDTQYFGPGTRLTVL.

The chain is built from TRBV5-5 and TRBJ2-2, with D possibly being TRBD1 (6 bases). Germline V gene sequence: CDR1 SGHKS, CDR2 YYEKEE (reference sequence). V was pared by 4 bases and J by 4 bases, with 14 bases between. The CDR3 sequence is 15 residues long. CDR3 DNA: TGTGCCAGCAGCCTTCAGACAGGCGCCACCGGGGAGCTGTTTTTT. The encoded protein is CASSLQTGATGELFF. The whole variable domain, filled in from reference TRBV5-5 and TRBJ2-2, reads DAGVTQSPTHLIKTRGQQVTLRCSPISGHKSVSWYQQVLGQGPQFIFQYYEKEERGRGNFPDRFSARQFPNYSSELNVNALLLGDSALYLCASSLQTGATGELFFGEGSRLTVL.

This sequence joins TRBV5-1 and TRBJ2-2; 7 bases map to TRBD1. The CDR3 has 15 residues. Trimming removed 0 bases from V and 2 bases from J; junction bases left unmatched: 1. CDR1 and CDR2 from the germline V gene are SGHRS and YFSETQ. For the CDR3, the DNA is TGCGCCAGCAGCTTGGGAGGGGGCAACACCGGGGAGCTGTTTTTT. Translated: CASSLGGGNTGELFF.

Here the CDR3 reads CASSPPGSSDGYTF. As DNA, the CDR3 is TGCGCCAGCAGCCCCCCCGGGTCCTCCGATGGCTACACCTTC. The rearrangement joins TRBV5-1 to TRBJ1-2; D is unresolved. This CDR3 has 14 amino acids. Trimming took 4 bases from V and 6 from J, leaving 16 bases between them. Germline CDR1 SGHRS, CDR2 YFSETQ.

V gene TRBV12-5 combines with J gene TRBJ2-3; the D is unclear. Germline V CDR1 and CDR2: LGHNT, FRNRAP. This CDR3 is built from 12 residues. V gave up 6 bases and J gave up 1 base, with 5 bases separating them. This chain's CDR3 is CASGPGTDTQYF. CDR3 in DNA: TGTGCTAGTGGCCCGGGCACAGATACGCAGTATTTT.

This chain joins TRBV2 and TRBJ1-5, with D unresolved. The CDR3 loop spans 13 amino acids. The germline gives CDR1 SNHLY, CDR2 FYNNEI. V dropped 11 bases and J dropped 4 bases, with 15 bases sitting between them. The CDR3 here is CASTSGPNQPQHF. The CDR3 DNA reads TGTGCCTCTACCTCCGGGCCTAATCAGCCCCAGCATTTT.

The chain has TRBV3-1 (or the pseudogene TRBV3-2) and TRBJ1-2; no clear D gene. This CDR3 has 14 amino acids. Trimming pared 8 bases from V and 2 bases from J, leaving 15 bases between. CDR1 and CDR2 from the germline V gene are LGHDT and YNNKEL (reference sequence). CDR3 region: CASLQAGSNYGYTF. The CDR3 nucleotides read TGTGCCAGCCTCCAGGCGGGATCCAACTATGGCTACACCTTC.

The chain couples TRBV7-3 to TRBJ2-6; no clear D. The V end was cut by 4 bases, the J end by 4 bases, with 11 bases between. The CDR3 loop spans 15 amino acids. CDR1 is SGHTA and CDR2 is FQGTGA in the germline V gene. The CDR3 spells CASSSGPAGANVLTF. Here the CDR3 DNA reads TGTGCCAGCAGCTCCGGACCGGCCGGGGCCAACGTCCTGACTTTC.